The 17 T cell receptor beta chains below all came from one sample that was sequenced in a study of spatial heterogeneity in lung cancer. Via MiXCR, TCRdb re-called the 5' RACE reads, giving one row per CDR3 protein. The profile shows about 120,000 distinct CDR3 sequences, 10% to 15% of them singletons. The time point: blood at routine non-recurrence follow-up after resection. Material for sequencing was whole RNA from tumor, nontumor lung or frozen PBMC, left unsorted. Sequenced here: PBMCs, sampled at follow-up. The receptor source for this set is a male donor with early-stage non-small cell lung cancer.

V usage is TRBV29-1 and J usage is TRBJ2-1; tentative D call: TRBD2 (6 bases). Germline V gene data show CDR1 as SQVTM and CDR2 as ANQGSEA. V lost 3 bases and J lost 7, with 19 bases in between. This CDR3 is built from 15 residues. The CDR3 DNA follows: TGCAGCGTTGATCCCGGGGCCTGGAGGGGAAATGAGCAGTTCTTC. This sequence encodes CSVDPGAWRGNEQFF.

The chain recombines TRBV30 with TRBJ2-2; the match to TRBD1 covers 9 bases. The trim removed 3 bases at V and 6 bases at J, leaving 2 bases unmatched. CDR3 size: 13 residues. Germline values: CDR1 GTSNPN, CDR2 SVGIG (reference sequence). The CDR3 loop is CAWRQGAAGELFF. CDR3 sequence (DNA): TGTGCCTGGAGACAGGGGGCGGCCGGGGAGCTGTTTTTT. Full variable domain (rest looked up from reference TRBV30 and TRBJ2-2): SQTIHQWPATLVQPVGSPLSLECTVEGTSNPNLYWYRQAAGRGLQLLFYSVGIGQISSEVPQNLSASRPQDRQFILSSKKLLLSDSGFYLCAWRQGAAGELFFGEGSRLTVL.

This chain links TRBV7-2 with TRBJ2-1; 9 bases align to TRBD1. CDR1 and CDR2 (germline): SGHTA, FQGNSA. This CDR3 contains 13 residues. The ends lost 3 bases at V and 9 bases at J; junction bases unmatched: 3. The CDR3, as DNA: TGTGCCAGCAGCTTCCGACAGGGGGGTGAGCAGTTCTTC. It yields the protein CASSFRQGGEQFF.

This clonotype was observed a handful of times. V is TRBV24-1 and J is TRBJ1-2; weak D call: TRBD1 (5 bases). The ends were cut back, 3 bases at V and 3 bases at J, with 7 bases in the middle. This CDR3 comprises 13 residues. The germline CDR1 and CDR2 sequences are KGHDR and SFDVKD. The CDR3: CATSDGADYGYTF. The CDR3 coding sequence is TGTGCCACCAGTGATGGGGCCGACTATGGCTACACCTTC.

This chain connects TRBV28 to TRBJ1-3; D is unclear. Germline V gene data show CDR1 as MDHEN and CDR2 as SYDVKM. The CDR3 is made up of 16 amino acids. V was shortened by 8 bases and J by 4 bases, with 21 bases between the two germline ends. The CDR3 DNA follows: TGTGCCAGCTATAGGTTTGGTTGGAGGCTGGGAAACACCATATATTTT. Its translation: CASYRFGWRLGNTIYF.

CDR3 region: CASSQQAHYGYTF. CDR3 bases: TGCGCCAGCAGTCAACAGGCCCACTATGGCTACACCTTC. The rearrangement joins TRBV5-1 to TRBJ1-2, with D tentatively TRBD1 (5 bases). The CDR3 sequence is 13 residues long. V lost 5 bases and J lost 3, with 11 bases in between. Germline V gene lookup returns CDR1 SGHRS and CDR2 YFSETQ.

This clonotype was seen a single time. The chain recombines TRBV30 with TRBJ1-2; weak D call: TRBD1 (6 bases). V was pared by 5 bases and J by 2 bases, with 9 bases between. Germline CDR1 and CDR2: GTSNPN and SVGIG (reference sequence). The CDR3 is 12 residues long. The CDR3 loop is CAWDRLNYGYTF. In nucleotides, the CDR3 is TGTGCCTGGGACAGGTTGAACTATGGCTACACCTTC.

The DNA of the CDR3 is TGTGCCAGCAGCCAAGCCACTGAAGCTTTCTTT. This translates into CASSQATEAFF. This chain connects TRBV3-1 to TRBJ1-1; D is unresolved. This CDR3 has 11 residues. V lost 1 base, J lost 4 bases, and 1 base lay in between. Per the germline V gene, CDR1 is LGHDT and CDR2 is YNNKEL (reference sequence). The full variable domain, its missing parts supplied by reference TRBV3-1 and TRBJ1-1, is DTAVSQTPKYLVTQMGNDKSIKCEQNLGHDTMYWYKQDSKKFLKIMFSYNNKELIINETVPNRFSPKSPDKAHLNLHINSLELGDSAVYFCASSQATEAFFGQGTRLTVV.

This clonotype occurred many times. The chain is built from TRBV4-2 and TRBJ2-1; D may match TRBD1 or TRBD2 (6 bases each). The V end was cut by 0 bases, the J end by 3 bases, with 12 bases between. The CDR3 spans 16 residues. Looked up from germline, CDR1 is LGHNA and CDR2 is YNFKEQ. CDR3 region: CASSQDLAGHYNEQFF. In nucleotides, the CDR3 is TGTGCCAGCAGCCAAGATTTGGCGGGACACTACAATGAGCAGTTCTTC.

This clonotype was seen a handful of times. The J gene is TRBJ2-2, the V gene TRBV20-1, with D unclear. The CDR3 covers 15 residues. Trimming removed 0 bases at V and 3 bases at J, with 11 bases between. Germline V gene sequence: CDR1 DFQATT, CDR2 SNEGSKA (reference sequence). The CDR3 DNA is TGCAGTGCTAGAGATTACCAGAAAGACACCGGGGAGCTGTTTTTT. Protein product: CSARDYQKDTGELFF.

This clonotype was counted a few times. The chain links TRBV7-9 to TRBJ2-3; D gene uncertain. In germline, CDR1 is SEHNR, CDR2 FQNEAQ (reference sequence). This CDR3 contains 13 residues. V was clipped by 8 bases and J by 2 bases, with 11 bases between them. This CDR3 is CASGVQITDTQYF. In DNA form, the CDR3 reads TGTGCCAGCGGGGTTCAGATCACAGATACGCAGTATTTT.

This clonotype was recorded at least ten times. The CDR3 region has the DNA TGTGCCAGCAGCCCATCTGGGTTTCAGCCCCAGCATTTT. It is translated as CASSPSGFQPQHF. The V gene is TRBV2, the J gene TRBJ1-5; no clear D. The V end lost 6 bases, the J end lost 6 bases, and 12 bases lay between the germline ends. CDR1 and CDR2 (germline): SNHLY, FYNNEI. The CDR3 extends over 13 amino acids. Combining the CDR3 with reference TRBV2 and TRBJ1-5 gives the whole variable domain EPEVTQTPSHQVTQMGQEVILRCVPISNHLYFYWYRQILGQKVEFLVSFYNNEISEKSEIFDDQFSVERPDGSNFTLKIRSTKLEDSAMYFCASSPSGFQPQHFGDGTRLSIL.

This clonotype has just a few counts. The CDR3 DNA is TGTGCCAGCAGCGTAGACCACAGGCAGTGGAATGAGCAGTTCTTC. Protein: CASSVDHRQWNEQFF. This chain links TRBV9 with TRBJ2-1; TRBD1 might be the D (5 bases). The CDR3 is made up of 15 amino acids. Germline values: CDR1 SGDLS, CDR2 YYNGEE. V lost 0 bases and J 7 bases, leaving 14 bases between the germline ends.

Many counts were recorded for this clonotype. The chain links TRBV4-1 to TRBJ2-7; TRBD1 agrees at 7 bases. CDR1 and CDR2 (germline): MGHRA, YSYEKL. The V and J ends lost 3 bases and 2 bases, in that order; junction bases with no gene match: 10. This CDR3 has 16 residues. This chain's CDR3 is CASSHPPGQPPYEQYF. The CDR3 coding sequence is TGCGCCAGCAGCCATCCACCGGGACAGCCACCCTACGAGCAGTACTTC.

At least ten counts were recorded for this clonotype. The V call is TRBV3-1, the J call TRBJ2-1; weak D call: TRBD1 (6 bases). The CDR3 covers 16 residues. V was pared by 1 base and J by 4 bases, with 14 bases between. CDR1 is LGHDT, CDR2 YNNKEL, per germline (reference sequence). CDR3: CASSQVVGQSYNEQFF. The CDR3 DNA follows: TGTGCCAGCAGCCAAGTTGTAGGACAGAGTTACAATGAGCAGTTCTTC.

This clonotype was counted many times. CDR3 amino acids: CASSLRTDEKLFF. CDR3 nucleotides: TGTGCCAGCAGCTTAAGGACTGATGAAAAACTGTTTTTT. The chain has TRBV11-2 and TRBJ1-4; D remains unclear. V lost 2 bases and J 6 bases, leaving 7 bases between the germline ends. The CDR3 contains 13 residues. The germline V gene has CDR1 SGHAT and CDR2 FQNNGV.

The chain couples TRBV10-1 to TRBJ1-1, with D possibly being TRBD1 (6 bases). Germline V gives CDR1 WNHNN, CDR2 SYGVQD (reference sequence). Trimming cost V 0 bases and J 5 bases, with 16 bases left between them. The length of the CDR3 is 16 residues. Here the CDR3 reads CASSESGGRSGTEAFF. As DNA, the CDR3 is TGCGCCAGCAGTGAGTCCGGGGGGCGCTCGGGGACTGAAGCTTTCTTT.